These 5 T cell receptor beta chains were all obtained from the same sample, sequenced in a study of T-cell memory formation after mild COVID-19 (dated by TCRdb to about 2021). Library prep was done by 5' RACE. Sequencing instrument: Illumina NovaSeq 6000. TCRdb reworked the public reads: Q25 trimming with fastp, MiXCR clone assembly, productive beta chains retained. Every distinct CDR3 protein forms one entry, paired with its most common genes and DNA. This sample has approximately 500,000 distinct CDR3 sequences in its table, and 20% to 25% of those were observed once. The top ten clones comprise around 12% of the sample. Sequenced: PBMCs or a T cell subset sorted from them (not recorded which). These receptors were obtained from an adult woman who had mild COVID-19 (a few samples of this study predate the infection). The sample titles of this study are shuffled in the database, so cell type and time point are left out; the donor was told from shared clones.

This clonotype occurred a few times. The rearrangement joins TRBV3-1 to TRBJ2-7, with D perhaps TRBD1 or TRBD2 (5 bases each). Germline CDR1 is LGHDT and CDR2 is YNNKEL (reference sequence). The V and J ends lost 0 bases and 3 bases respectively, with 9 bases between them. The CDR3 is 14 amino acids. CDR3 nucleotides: TGTGCCAGCAGCCAAGATCCGGGGCTCTACGAGCAGTACTTC. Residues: CASSQDPGLYEQYF.

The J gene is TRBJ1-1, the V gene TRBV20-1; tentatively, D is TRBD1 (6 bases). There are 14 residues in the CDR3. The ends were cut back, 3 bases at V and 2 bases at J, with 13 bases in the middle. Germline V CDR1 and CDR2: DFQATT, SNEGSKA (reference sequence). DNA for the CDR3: TGCAGTGCTAGGTTCAGGGGCGGCAACACTGAAGCTTTCTTT. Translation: CSARFRGGNTEAFF.

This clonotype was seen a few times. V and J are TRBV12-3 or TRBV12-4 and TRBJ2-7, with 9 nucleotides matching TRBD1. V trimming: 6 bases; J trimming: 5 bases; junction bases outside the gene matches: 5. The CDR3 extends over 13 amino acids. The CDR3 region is CASSLQGANEQYF. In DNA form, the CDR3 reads TGTGCCAGCAGCTTACAGGGGGCCAACGAGCAGTACTTC.

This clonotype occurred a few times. The CDR3 region has the DNA TGTGCCAGCAGCCAAGCTCTACAGGGGGCTAACTATGGCTACACCTTC. Its protein is CASSQALQGANYGYTF. This rearrangement joins TRBV4-2 to TRBJ1-2; the match to TRBD1 covers 8 bases. With 1 base clipped from V and 0 bases from J, the junction kept 4 bases outside the gene matches. Germline V CDR1 and CDR2: LGHNA, YNFKEQ. The CDR3 extends over 16 amino acids.

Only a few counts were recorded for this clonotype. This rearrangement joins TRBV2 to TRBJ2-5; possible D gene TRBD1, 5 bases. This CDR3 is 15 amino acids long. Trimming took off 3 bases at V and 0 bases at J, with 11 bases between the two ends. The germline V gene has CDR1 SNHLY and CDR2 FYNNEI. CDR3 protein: CASSDQGRDQETQYF. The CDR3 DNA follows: TGTGCCAGCAGTGACCAAGGCAGGGACCAAGAGACCCAGTACTTC.